The 22 T cell receptor beta chains listed next were all sequenced from one sample in a study of CD8+CD57+ T cells in acquired aplastic anemia. TCR beta VDJ and CDR3 were profiled, and genomic DNA was the template. TCRdb itself ran the reads through MiXCR, one entry per CDR3 protein. The sample contains some 150,000 distinct CDR3 sequences, 35% to 50% of which appear only once. The specimen was sorted CD4+, CD8+, or CD8+CD57+ T cells (not recorded which) from PBMCs. Every receptor here comes from a human donor in good health, serving as a control.

The genes are TRBV29-1 and TRBJ1-1, with D unclear. The CDR3 is made up of 12 amino acids. Germline lookup yields CDR1 SQVTM and CDR2 ANQGSEA. V lost 5 bases and J 0 bases, leaving 7 bases between the germline ends. DNA of the CDR3: TGCAGCGTTCGGAATCTGAACACTGAAGCTTTCTTT. It translates to CSVRNLNTEAFF.

The chain uses TRBV3-1 and TRBJ2-5, with 15 bases fitting TRBD2. The ends lost 4 bases at V and 7 bases at J; junction bases unmatched: 16. Germline CDR1 LGHDT, CDR2 YNNKEL (reference sequence). The CDR3 consists of 19 residues. CDR3: CASSPSAGLAGGPVGTQYF. DNA for the CDR3: TGTGCCAGCAGCCCCTCCGCAGGACTAGCGGGAGGGCCTGTGGGGACCCAGTACTTC.

Concerning this clonotype itself: Given a much more abundant clone one base away, this may be a read error. V and J are TRBV18 and TRBJ1-1; D not resolved. The V gene's germline CDR1 is KGHSH and CDR2 LQKENI. Trimming left V 0 bases short and J 7 bases short, with 9 bases between. The CDR3 length is 13 residues. CDR3 DNA sequence: TGTGCCAGCTCACCACCCGCTGGTAGTGAAGCTTTCTTT. Its translation is CASSPPAGSEAFF.

The chain joins TRBV7-2 to TRBJ2-5; 8 nucleotides align to TRBD2. The CDR3 is made up of 17 amino acids. With V trimmed by 2 bases and J by 2 bases, 10 bases remained unmatched. CDR1 SGHTA and CDR2 FQGNSA come from the germline V gene. CDR3 in DNA: TGTGCCAGCAGCTTAACGGGGCGGGGGGCCCTACAAGAGACCCAGTACTTC. The encoded protein is CASSLTGRGALQETQYF.

This clonotype was observed many times. The J gene is TRBJ2-3, the V gene TRBV15; TRBD2 agrees at 13 bases. The ends lost 0 bases at V and 14 bases at J; junction bases unmatched: 11. CDR1 and CDR2 (germline): LNHNV, YYDKDF (reference sequence). CDR3 length: 16 amino acids. In DNA, the CDR3 is TGTGCCACCAGCAGAGATGGAGGGACTAGCGGGGCAATAAGGTATTTT. Translated, it gives CATSRDGGTSGAIRYF.

Points on this clonotype: Given a much more abundant clone one base away, this may be a read error. The V and J genes are TRBV10-3 and TRBJ2-2; D call uncertain. The CDR3 contains 15 residues. V was clipped by 6 bases and J by 0 bases, with 11 bases between them. Germline V gives CDR1 ENHRY, CDR2 SYGVKD. CDR3 coding DNA: TGTGCCATCAGGTGGACGGGCGCGAACACCGGGGAGCTGTTTTTT. Residues: CAIRWTGANTGELFF.

In DNA form, the CDR3 reads TGCAGCGTTGTGGAGGGGCCCGCTTTCTTT. This codes for CSVVEGPAFF. The genes are TRBV29-1 and TRBJ1-1, with D perhaps TRBD1 (5 bases). This CDR3 contains 10 residues. Trimming left V 4 bases short and J 11 bases short, with 11 bases between. Looked up from germline, CDR1 is SQVTM and CDR2 is ANQGSEA.

This clonotype has at least ten counts. This chain joins TRBV7-9 and TRBJ2-3; possibly TRBD2 for D (6 bases). The CDR3 runs 14 residues. Germline values: CDR1 SEHNR, CDR2 FQNEAQ (reference sequence). The germline V and J ends were trimmed by 4 bases and 6 bases, with 14 bases remaining between them. CDR3 protein: CASSSTGVSDTQYF. The CDR3 coding sequence is TGTGCCAGCAGCTCGACGGGGGTTTCGGATACGCAGTATTTT.

This clonotype was counted ten times or more. The chain has TRBV12-3 or TRBV12-4 and TRBJ1-5; the D gene is possibly TRBD1 (5 bases). V was cut by 4 bases and J by 7 bases, with 5 bases left in between. This CDR3 comprises 11 residues. CDR3 amino acids: CASSWGQPQHF. The CDR3 coding sequence is TGTGCCAGCAGTTGGGGGCAGCCCCAGCATTTT.

Comment on this clonotype: A much more abundant neighbour one base away suggests this may be a read error. The missing conserved phenylalanine or tryptophan at the end of this CDR3 makes a read error likely. DNA of the CDR3: TGTGCCAGCAGCCCCGACAGTAAGAACACTGAAGCTTTCCTT. It yields the protein CASSPDSKNTEAFL. V is TRBV4-2 and J is TRBJ1-1; TRBD1 is a possible D gene (5 bases). Germline loops: CDR1 LGHNA, CDR2 YNFKEQ. This CDR3 is 14 amino acids long. Trimming stripped 4 bases from V and 1 base from J, with 10 bases between.

This clonotype appeared many times. V is TRBV9 and J is TRBJ1-3; unclear D gene. The germline V gene has CDR1 SGDLS and CDR2 YYNGEE. With 0 bases removed from V and 4 bases from J, the gap between germline ends came to 11 bases. The CDR3 is 15 residues long. CDR3 residues: CASSVEAQRGNTIYF. Here the CDR3 DNA reads TGTGCCAGCAGCGTAGAGGCCCAGAGAGGAAACACCATATATTTT.

This clonotype came up many times. The rearrangement uses TRBV4-2 and TRBJ2-2; D is unresolved. This CDR3 comprises 14 residues. V lost 3 bases, J lost 1 base, and 6 bases lay in between. Germline V lookup: CDR1 LGHNA, CDR2 YNFKEQ. CDR3 region: CASSQERNTGELFF. The CDR3 coding sequence is TGTGCCAGCAGCCAGGAGCGGAACACCGGGGAGCTGTTTTTT.

This clonotype was recorded at least ten times. This may be a read error: a much more frequent sequence differs by one nucleotide. The chain uses TRBV7-9 and TRBJ2-2; D remains unclear. The germline V gene has CDR1 SEHNR and CDR2 FQNEAQ (reference sequence). The CDR3 is 13 residues long. CDR3 protein: CANSSSNTGELFF. The CDR3 region has the DNA TGTGCCAACAGCTCCTCCAACACCGGGGAGCTGTTTTTT.

In this sample, this clonotype turned up many times. The chain's CDR3 is CASSLELGEQYF. CDR3 nucleotides: TGTGCCAGCAGCTTGGAGTTGGGCGAGCAGTACTTC. The gene calls are TRBV5-6 and TRBJ2-7; no firm D call. V was trimmed by 0 bases and J by 6 bases, leaving 7 bases between them. The germline CDR1 and CDR2 sequences are SGHDT and YYEEEE. The CDR3 spans 12 residues.

V gene TRBV29-1 combines with J gene TRBJ2-7; D uncertain. Trimming took 0 bases from V and 5 from J, leaving 11 bases between them. Germline V CDR1 and CDR2: SQVTM, ANQGSEA. The CDR3 contains 13 residues. The CDR3, as DNA: TGCAGCGTTGAAGATGCGGCTGGCAACGAGCAGTACTTC. Translation gives CSVEDAAGNEQYF.

With regard to this clonotype: A read error may be the cause here, since a much bigger clone is one base away. The chain employs TRBV4-2 and TRBJ2-1, with D maybe TRBD2 (7 bases). The germline V gene has CDR1 LGHNA and CDR2 YNFKEQ. The V end lost 1 base, the J end lost 2 bases, and 12 bases lay between the germline ends. This CDR3 comprises 16 residues. CDR3 in amino acids: CASSQAAGAPYNEQFF. In DNA form, the CDR3 reads TGTGCCAGCAGCCAAGCGGCGGGGGCCCCCTACAATGAGCAGTTCTTC.

Many counts were recorded for this clonotype. The chain links TRBV12-3 or TRBV12-4 to TRBJ2-1; the match to TRBD2 covers 11 bases. This CDR3 comprises 15 residues. The J segment lost 4 bases and the V segment lost 5 bases, leaving 4 bases of the junction unmatched. CDR3 nucleotide sequence: TGTGCCAGCAGTCCCACTAGCGGGAGATACAATGAGCAGTTCTTC. Translated, it gives CASSPTSGRYNEQFF.

This clonotype has ten or more counts. The chain's CDR3 is CASSIRTGEDYGYTF. DNA of the CDR3: TGTGCCAGTAGTATCCGGACAGGGGAGGACTATGGCTACACCTTC. The chain has TRBV19 and TRBJ1-2; 9 nucleotides line up with TRBD1. CDR1 is LNHDA, CDR2 SQIVND, per germline (reference sequence). Losses at the gene ends were 3 bases for V and 3 bases for J; bases not matched to a gene: 5. The CDR3 is 15 residues long.

This clonotype was counted many times. The chain combines TRBV15 with TRBJ1-1; D may be TRBD1 (5 bases). Germline V CDR1 and CDR2: LNHNV, YYDKDF (reference sequence). Trimming took 0 bases from V and 1 from J, leaving 12 bases between them. This CDR3 contains 16 residues. This CDR3 reads CATSRDGGGRNTEAFF. CDR3 sequence (DNA): TGTGCCACCAGCAGAGATGGGGGGGGGAGGAACACTGAAGCTTTCTTT.

This clonotype has ten or more counts. V gene TRBV7-2 combines with J gene TRBJ1-4; D remains unclear. V lost 5 bases to trimming and J lost 5 bases, with 15 bases between them. The CDR3 is 15 amino acids. CDR1 and CDR2 from the germline V gene are SGHTA and FQGNSA. CDR3 nucleotide sequence: TGTGCCAGCAGCCTTCAACGGGCGAACAATGAAAAACTGTTTTTT. This codes for CASSLQRANNEKLFF.

The table lists this clonotype with many counts. This rearrangement joins TRBV24-1 to TRBJ2-7, with 7 bases matching TRBD1. Germline V gives CDR1 KGHDR, CDR2 SFDVKD. The CDR3 is made up of 14 amino acids. V was pared by 5 bases and J by 0 bases, with 3 bases of the junction left unmatched. The DNA of the CDR3 is TGTGCCACCAGTGCACAGGGGACCTCCTACGAGCAGTACTTC. This codes for CATSAQGTSYEQYF.

V usage is TRBV24-1 and J usage is TRBJ1-5, with TRBD1 identical over 7 bases. Germline V gene data show CDR1 as KGHDR and CDR2 as SFDVKD. The V and J ends lost 5 bases and 7 bases, in that order; junction bases with no gene match: 4. The CDR3 contains 13 residues. CDR3 residues: CATSATGEQPQHF. The CDR3 DNA is TGTGCCACCAGTGCTACAGGGGAGCAGCCCCAGCATTTT.